This passage covers 16 T cell receptor beta chains from one sample sequenced in a study of identical twins. One entry per CDR3 protein results from TCRdb running MiXCR on the 5' RACE reads. The sample shows 750,000 to 950,000 distinct CDR3 sequences, roughly an eighth of them seen only once. The sample also formed part of further work on yellow fever vaccine responses in identical twins.

Material: PBMCs. Source of these receptors: a woman aged 18-29 years in good health.

The rearrangement uses TRBV20-1 and TRBJ2-5; D possibly uses TRBD1 or TRBD2 (5 bases each). CDR1 and CDR2 (germline): DFQATT, SNEGSKA (reference sequence). This CDR3 comprises 14 residues. The V end lost 5 bases, the J end lost 5 bases, and 18 bases lay between the germline ends. The CDR3 loop reads CSAPPGRKRETQYF. The CDR3 DNA follows: TGCAGTGCTCCTCCGGGACGGAAAAGGGAGACCCAGTACTTC.

The table lists this clonotype with a few counts. The gene calls are TRBV4-2 and TRBJ2-3, with TRBD2 matching 9 bases. Germline V gene lookup returns CDR1 LGHNA and CDR2 YNFKEQ. V gave up 1 base and J gave up 6 bases; unmatched junction bases: 8. This CDR3 comprises 16 residues. The DNA for the CDR3 is TGTGCCAGCAGCCAAGCCCTAGCGGGATTAAGCGATACGCAGTATTTT. This encodes CASSQALAGLSDTQYF.

The chain joins TRBV10-3 to TRBJ2-1; the D is unclear. From germline, CDR1 is ENHRY and CDR2 SYGVKD. This CDR3 comprises 11 residues. Trimming removed 8 bases from V and 9 bases from J, with 11 bases in between. The CDR3 DNA sequence: TGTGCCATCGGTAGACGCACTGAGCAGTTCTTC. Translation: CAIGRRTEQFF.

In its sample, this clonotype was seen a few times. The chain couples TRBV5-6 to TRBJ2-1; 7 bases agree with TRBD2. The CDR3 extends over 15 amino acids. V lost 3 bases and J lost 4; bases outside the gene matches: 7. Per the germline V gene, CDR1 is SGHDT and CDR2 is YYEEEE. CDR3 in amino acids: CASSSTGLPYNEQFF. DNA of the CDR3: TGTGCCAGCAGCTCGACGGGACTACCATACAATGAGCAGTTCTTC.

This clonotype was detected only a few times. This chain links TRBV12-3 or TRBV12-4 with TRBJ2-5, with D unresolved. The CDR3 runs to 15 residues. Trimming took off 1 base at V and 2 bases at J, with 11 bases between the two ends. CDR3 coding DNA: TGTGCCAGCAGTTTAGTACGGGTCCCACAAGAGACCCAGTACTTC. The encoded protein is CASSLVRVPQETQYF.

The J gene is TRBJ2-1, the V gene TRBV7-6; 7 bases map to TRBD1. Germline V gene sequence: CDR1 SGHVS, CDR2 FNYEAQ. The ends lost 4 bases at V and 15 bases at J; junction bases unmatched: 9. CDR3 length: 12 amino acids. The CDR3, as DNA: TGTGCCAGCAGCTCACCACCGGGACAGCCGTTCTTC. This encodes CASSSPPGQPFF.

The V call is TRBV14, the J call TRBJ2-3; TRBD2 matches 9 bases. CDR1 and CDR2 (germline): SGHDN, FVKESK. V lost 3 bases to trimming and J lost 0 bases; unmatched junction nucleotides: 10. The CDR3 length is 18 residues. The CDR3, as DNA: TGTGCCAGCAGCCACTGGCGGGGGGGACCCGCGAGCACAGATACGCAGTATTTT. This translates into CASSHWRGGPASTDTQYF.

V usage is TRBV12-3 or TRBV12-4 and J usage is TRBJ2-4; 8 positions agree with TRBD2. V trimming: 8 bases; J trimming: 8 bases; junction bases outside the gene matches: 17. The CDR3 has 16 residues. This CDR3 is CASGPTLGLGEHIQYF. DNA for the CDR3: TGTGCCAGCGGACCCACGCTGGGACTAGGGGAACACATTCAGTACTTC.

This clonotype was counted at least ten times. This chain links TRBV20-1 with TRBJ1-5; no firm D call. The V and J ends lost 3 bases and 0 bases respectively, with 6 bases between them. The V gene's germline CDR1 is DFQATT and CDR2 SNEGSKA (reference sequence). The CDR3 runs to 13 residues. This CDR3 is CSASHSSNQPQHF. The CDR3 DNA follows: TGCAGTGCTAGTCACAGTAGCAATCAGCCCCAGCATTTT.

This clonotype was counted between two and nine times. J is TRBJ1-2 and V is TRBV5-6; 9 nucleotides align to TRBD1. Per the germline V gene, CDR1 is SGHDT and CDR2 is YYEEEE. The CDR3 length is 15 residues. J lost 8 bases, V lost 4 bases, and 12 bases had no gene match. The CDR3 DNA sequence: TGTGCCAGCAGCCCTCCGGGACAGGGAGGCGAGGGCTACACCTTC. This encodes CASSPPGQGGEGYTF.

This clonotype was detected many times. The chain has TRBV5-1 and TRBJ2-7; no reliable D call. The CDR3 spans 14 residues. The ends were cut back, 0 bases at V and 2 bases at J, with 9 bases in the middle. Germline V gene sequence: CDR1 SGHRS, CDR2 YFSETQ. Written as DNA, the CDR3 is TGCGCCAGCAGCTTGGCCAGCACCGCCTACGAGCAGTACTTC. This translates into CASSLASTAYEQYF.

This clonotype has more than one count but fewer than ten. This chain links TRBV6-1 with TRBJ2-2, with D perhaps matching TRBD1 (6 bases). V lost 5 bases and J lost 6, with 13 bases in between. Germline values: CDR1 MNHNS, CDR2 SASEGT. This CDR3 region has 14 residues. As DNA, the CDR3 is TGTGCCAGCAGTACCTACAGGGTCCCCGGGGAGCTGTTTTTT. Translated: CASSTYRVPGELFF.

This clonotype has more than one count but fewer than ten. In nucleotides, the CDR3 is TGTGCCAGCAGACAGGGCGTGATCGTTAGCTCTGGAAACACCATATATTTT. Encoded protein: CASRQGVIVSSGNTIYF. The chain couples TRBV12-3 or TRBV12-4 to TRBJ1-3; possibly TRBD1 for D (6 bases). The CDR3 has 17 residues. Trimming left V 6 bases short and J 0 bases short, with 18 bases between.

The chain has TRBV20-1 and TRBJ2-3, with D unresolved. This CDR3 region has 13 residues. Germline V lookup: CDR1 DFQATT, CDR2 SNEGSKA (reference sequence). V dropped 0 bases and J dropped 6 bases, with 10 bases sitting between them. The CDR3 here is CSARDYSADTQYF. CDR3 coding DNA: TGCAGTGCTAGAGATTATTCAGCCGATACGCAGTATTTT.

In this sample, this clonotype turned up a few times. V usage is TRBV24-1 and J usage is TRBJ2-7, with 9 positions matching TRBD2. CDR1 is KGHDR and CDR2 is SFDVKD in the germline V gene. The CDR3 covers 16 residues. With V trimmed by 2 bases and J by 5 bases, 9 bases remained unmatched. This CDR3 is CATSDSRGGRANEQYF. Written as DNA, the CDR3 is TGTGCCACCAGTGATTCCCGGGGCGGGAGGGCGAACGAGCAGTACTTC.

This clonotype occurred a few times. J is TRBJ1-1 and V is TRBV7-9, with D possibly being TRBD1 (6 bases). This CDR3 region has 15 residues. Germline lookup yields CDR1 SEHNR and CDR2 FQNEAQ (reference sequence). Trimming took 1 base from V and 2 from J, leaving 11 bases between them. The CDR3 region has the DNA TGTGCCAGCAGCTTAGAGGGGGTTCCAAACACTGAAGCTTTCTTT. Translating gives CASSLEGVPNTEAFF.